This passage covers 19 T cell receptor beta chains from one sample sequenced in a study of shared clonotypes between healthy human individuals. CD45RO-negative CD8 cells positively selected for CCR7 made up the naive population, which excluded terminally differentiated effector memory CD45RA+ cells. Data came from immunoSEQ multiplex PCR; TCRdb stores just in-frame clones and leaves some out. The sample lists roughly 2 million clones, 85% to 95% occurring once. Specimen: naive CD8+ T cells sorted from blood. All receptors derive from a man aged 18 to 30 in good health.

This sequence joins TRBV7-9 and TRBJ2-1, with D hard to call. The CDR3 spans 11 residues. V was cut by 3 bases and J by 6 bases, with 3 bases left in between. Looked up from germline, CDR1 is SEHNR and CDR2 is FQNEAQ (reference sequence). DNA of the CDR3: TGTGCCAGCAGCTTCATCAATGAGCAGTTCTTC. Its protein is CASSFINEQFF. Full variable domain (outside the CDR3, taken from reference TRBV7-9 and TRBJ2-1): DTGVSQNPRHKITKRGQNVTFRCDPISEHNRLYWYRQTLGQGPEFLTYFQNEAQLEKSRLLSDRFSAERPKGSFSTLEIQRTEQGDSAMYLCASSFINEQFFGPGTRLTVL.

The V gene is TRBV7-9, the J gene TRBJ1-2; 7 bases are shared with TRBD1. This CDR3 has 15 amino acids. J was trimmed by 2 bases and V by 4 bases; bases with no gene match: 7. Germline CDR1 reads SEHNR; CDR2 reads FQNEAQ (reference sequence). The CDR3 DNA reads TGTGCCAGCAGCTCGGGGCGGGGACAGAACTATGGCTACACCTTC. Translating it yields CASSSGRGQNYGYTF.

CDR3 bases: TGTGCCAGCAGTGACTGGACTAGCGGGGGGGCTAGCTCCTACGAGCAGTACTTC. Its translation: CASSDWTSGGASSYEQYF. The J gene is TRBJ2-7, the V gene TRBV2, with 15 nucleotides matching TRBD2. Losses at the gene ends were 3 bases for V and 0 bases for J; bases not matched to a gene: 6. Per the germline V gene, CDR1 is SNHLY and CDR2 is FYNNEI. The CDR3 runs to 18 residues.

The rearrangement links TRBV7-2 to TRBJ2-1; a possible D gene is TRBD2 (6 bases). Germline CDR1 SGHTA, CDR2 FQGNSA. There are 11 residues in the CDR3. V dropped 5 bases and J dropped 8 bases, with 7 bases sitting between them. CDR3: CASSRDYEQFF. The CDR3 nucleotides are TGTGCCAGCAGCCGGGACTATGAGCAGTTCTTC. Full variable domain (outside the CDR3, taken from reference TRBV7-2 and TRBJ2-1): GAGVSQSPSNKVTEKGKDVELRCDPISGHTALYWYRQSLGQGLEFLIYFQGNSAPDKSGLPSDRFSAERTGGSVSTLTIQRTQQEDSAVYLCASSRDYEQFFGPGTRLTVL.

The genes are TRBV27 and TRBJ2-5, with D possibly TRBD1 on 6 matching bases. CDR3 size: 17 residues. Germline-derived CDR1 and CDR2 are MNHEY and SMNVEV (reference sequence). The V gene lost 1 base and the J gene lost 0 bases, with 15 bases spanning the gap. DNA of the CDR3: TGTGCCAGCAGTTTATTAACAGGGCTGAGGTACCAAGAGACCCAGTACTTC. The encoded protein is CASSLLTGLRYQETQYF.

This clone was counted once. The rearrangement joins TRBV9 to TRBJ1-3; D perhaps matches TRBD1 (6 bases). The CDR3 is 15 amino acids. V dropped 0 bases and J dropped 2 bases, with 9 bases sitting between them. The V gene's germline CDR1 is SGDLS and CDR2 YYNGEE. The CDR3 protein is CASSVADRPGNTIYF. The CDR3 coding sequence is TGTGCCAGCAGCGTAGCAGACAGGCCTGGAAACACCATATATTTT.

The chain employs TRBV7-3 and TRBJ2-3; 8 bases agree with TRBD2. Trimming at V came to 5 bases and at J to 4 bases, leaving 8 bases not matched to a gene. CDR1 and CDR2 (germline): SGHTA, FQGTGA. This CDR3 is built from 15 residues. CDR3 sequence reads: CASSGLAGTADTQYF. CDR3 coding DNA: TGTGCCAGCAGCGGGTTAGCGGGGACGGCAGATACGCAGTATTTT.

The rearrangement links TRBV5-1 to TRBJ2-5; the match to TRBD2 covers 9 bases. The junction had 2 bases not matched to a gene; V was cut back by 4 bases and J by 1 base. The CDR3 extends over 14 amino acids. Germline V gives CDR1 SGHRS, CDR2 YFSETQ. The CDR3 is CASSQAGGQETQYF. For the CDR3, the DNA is TGCGCCAGCAGCCAAGCGGGGGGCCAAGAGACCCAGTACTTC.

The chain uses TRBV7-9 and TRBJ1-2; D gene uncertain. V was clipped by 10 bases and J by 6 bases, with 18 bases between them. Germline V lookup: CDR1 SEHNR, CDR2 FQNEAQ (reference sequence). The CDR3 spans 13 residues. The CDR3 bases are TGTGCCACCAAGGGCGGGGTTCAGGATGGCTACACCTTC. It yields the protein CATKGGVQDGYTF.

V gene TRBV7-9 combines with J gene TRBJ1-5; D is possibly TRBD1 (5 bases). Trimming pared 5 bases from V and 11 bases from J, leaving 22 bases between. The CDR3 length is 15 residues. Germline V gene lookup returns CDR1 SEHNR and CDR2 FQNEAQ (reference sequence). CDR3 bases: TGTGCCAGCAGCGCAGCCGAGGGGACCCAAAGGACCCAGCATTTT. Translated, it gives CASSAAEGTQRTQHF.

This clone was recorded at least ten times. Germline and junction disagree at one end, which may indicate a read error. CDR3 nucleotide sequence: TGTGCTAGCAGCTTCACGAACACCGGGGAGCTGTTTTTT. Protein: CASSFTNTGELFF. This chain links TRBV7-7 with TRBJ2-2; D ambiguous. Per the germline V gene, CDR1 is SSHAT and CDR2 is FNYEAQ (reference sequence). The CDR3 runs 13 residues.

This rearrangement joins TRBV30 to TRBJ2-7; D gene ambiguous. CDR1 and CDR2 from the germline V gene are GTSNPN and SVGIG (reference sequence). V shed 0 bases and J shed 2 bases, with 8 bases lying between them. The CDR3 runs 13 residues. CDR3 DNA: TGTGCCTGGAGTGTACGAGTAACCTACGAGCAGTACTTC. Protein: CAWSVRVTYEQYF.

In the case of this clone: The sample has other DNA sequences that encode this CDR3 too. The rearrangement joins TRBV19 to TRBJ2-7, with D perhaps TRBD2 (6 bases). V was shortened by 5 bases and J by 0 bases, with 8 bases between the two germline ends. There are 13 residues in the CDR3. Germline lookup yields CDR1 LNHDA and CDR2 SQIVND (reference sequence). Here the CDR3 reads CASSSGLSYEQYF. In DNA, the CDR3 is TGTGCCAGTAGTTCGGGACTCTCCTACGAGCAGTACTTC.

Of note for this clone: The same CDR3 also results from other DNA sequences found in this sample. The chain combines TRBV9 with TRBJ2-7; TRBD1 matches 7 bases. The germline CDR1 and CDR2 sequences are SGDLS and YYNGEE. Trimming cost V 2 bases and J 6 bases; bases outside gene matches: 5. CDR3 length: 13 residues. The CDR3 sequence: CASSVRQGGEQYF. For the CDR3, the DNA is TGTGCCAGCAGCGTCCGACAGGGCGGCGAGCAGTACTTC.

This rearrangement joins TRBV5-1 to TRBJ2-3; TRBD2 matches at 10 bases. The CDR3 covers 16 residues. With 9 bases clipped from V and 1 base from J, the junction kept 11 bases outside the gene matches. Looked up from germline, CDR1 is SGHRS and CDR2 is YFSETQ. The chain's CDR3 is CAILIAGGGGTDTQYF. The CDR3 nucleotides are TGCGCCATCTTGATAGCGGGAGGTGGTGGCACAGATACGCAGTATTTT.

The CDR3 protein is CASSRDNLNTEAFF. CDR3 bases: TGTGCCAGCAGCCGAGACAATTTGAACACTGAAGCTTTCTTT. The chain links TRBV6-5 to TRBJ1-1; the D is unclear. CDR1 MNHEY and CDR2 SVGAGI come from the germline V gene. The V end was cut by 6 bases, the J end by 0 bases, with 11 bases between. This CDR3 region has 14 residues.

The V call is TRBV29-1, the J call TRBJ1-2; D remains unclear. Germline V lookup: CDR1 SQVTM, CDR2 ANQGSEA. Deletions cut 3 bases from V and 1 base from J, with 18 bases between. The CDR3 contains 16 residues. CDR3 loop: CSVDSGGDSINYGYTF. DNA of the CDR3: TGCAGCGTTGATAGTGGAGGAGATTCAATTAACTATGGCTACACCTTC.

The CDR3 is CASSFFQGGSQDTQYF. CDR3 coding DNA: TGTGCCAGCAGTTTTTTCCAGGGGGGATCACAAGATACGCAGTATTTT. The chain uses TRBV28 and TRBJ2-3, with D possibly being TRBD1 (7 bases). V lost 3 bases, J lost 5 bases, and 18 bases lay in between. The CDR3 is made up of 16 amino acids. CDR1 and CDR2 (germline): MDHEN, SYDVKM.

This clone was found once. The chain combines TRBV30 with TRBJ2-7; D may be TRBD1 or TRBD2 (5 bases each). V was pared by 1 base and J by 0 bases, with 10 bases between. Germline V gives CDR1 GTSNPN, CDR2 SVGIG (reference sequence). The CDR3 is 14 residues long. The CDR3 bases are TGTGCCTGGAGTGCCTCAGGGAGCTCCTACGAGCAGTACTTC. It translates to CAWSASGSSYEQYF.